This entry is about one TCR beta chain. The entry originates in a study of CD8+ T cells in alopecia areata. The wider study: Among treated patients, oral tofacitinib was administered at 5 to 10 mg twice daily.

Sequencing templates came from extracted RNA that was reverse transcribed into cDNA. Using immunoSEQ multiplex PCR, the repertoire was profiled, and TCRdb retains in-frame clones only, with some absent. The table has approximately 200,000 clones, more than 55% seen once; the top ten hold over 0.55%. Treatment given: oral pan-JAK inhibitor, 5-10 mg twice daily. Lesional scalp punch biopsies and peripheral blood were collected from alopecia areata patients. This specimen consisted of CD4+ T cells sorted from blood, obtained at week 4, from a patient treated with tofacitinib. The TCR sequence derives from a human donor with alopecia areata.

The CDR3 sequence: CSVVRDAGSGANVLTF. CDR3 coding DNA: TGCAGCGTGGTACGGGACGCGGGGTCTGGGGCCAACGTCCTGACTTTC. The V and J genes are TRBV29-1 and TRBJ2-6, with D possibly TRBD2 on 6 matching bases. The germline V and J ends were trimmed by 6 bases and 1 base, with 16 bases remaining between them. The length of the CDR3 is 16 residues. Germline CDR1 is SQVTM and CDR2 is ANQGSEA.